This T cell receptor beta chain is drawn from a study of shared clonotypes between healthy human individuals. Trimming took 1 base from V and 4 from J; bases not matched to a gene: 10. The CDR3 sequence is 17 residues long. Germline V gene data show CDR1 as SGHDT and CDR2 as YYEEEE. Sequenced by immunoSEQ multiplex PCR; TCRdb stores in-frame clones only, minus some. Of about 380,000 clones listed, about 97% are singletons. This chain uses TRBV5-6 with TRBJ1-5; 8 bases align to TRBD1. The sequence was collected from a man aged 30 to 39 in good health. The sample taken for sequencing was memory CD8+ T cells sorted from blood. Described subset: CD45RO+ cells pooled with CCR7-negative TemRA cells. CDR3 sequence: CASSLFLDRVTNQPQHF. The CDR3 nucleotides are TGTGCCAGCAGCTTGTTCCTGGACAGGGTAACGAATCAGCCCCAGCATTTT.